This entry is about one T cell receptor (beta chain). CDR3 length: 13 amino acids. V was pared by 1 base and J by 11 bases, with 15 bases between. Germline V gene lookup returns CDR1 SEHNR and CDR2 FQNEAQ (reference sequence). The sample comes from a study of blood T cell repertoires in COVID-19. Study at large: Acute-phase and convalescent COVID-19 samples originated in the United States, Italy and Spain. T cells, B-cell-depleted T cells, or PBMCs provided the cDNA or gDNA that served as material.

Original processing methods: Nucleated cell number was recorded as an estimate derived from reference gene primer amplification. The data were produced by immunoSEQ multiplex PCR, yet TCRdb's version contains in-frame clones alone and is incomplete. V, J and clone size are taken as reported in that table, and D and trimming were inferred from the DNA itself. The sample lists some 270,000 clones, roughly 86% occurring once. The V gene is TRBV7-9, the J gene TRBJ2-7, with D possibly being TRBD1 (6 bases). The sequenced sample was peripheral blood. This clonotype originated in a woman aged 60-75 years who had recovered from COVID-19. The CDR3 bases are TGTGCCAGCAGCTTAGAGGGGGAATCAGGCGAGTACTTC. It codes for CASSLEGESGEYF.